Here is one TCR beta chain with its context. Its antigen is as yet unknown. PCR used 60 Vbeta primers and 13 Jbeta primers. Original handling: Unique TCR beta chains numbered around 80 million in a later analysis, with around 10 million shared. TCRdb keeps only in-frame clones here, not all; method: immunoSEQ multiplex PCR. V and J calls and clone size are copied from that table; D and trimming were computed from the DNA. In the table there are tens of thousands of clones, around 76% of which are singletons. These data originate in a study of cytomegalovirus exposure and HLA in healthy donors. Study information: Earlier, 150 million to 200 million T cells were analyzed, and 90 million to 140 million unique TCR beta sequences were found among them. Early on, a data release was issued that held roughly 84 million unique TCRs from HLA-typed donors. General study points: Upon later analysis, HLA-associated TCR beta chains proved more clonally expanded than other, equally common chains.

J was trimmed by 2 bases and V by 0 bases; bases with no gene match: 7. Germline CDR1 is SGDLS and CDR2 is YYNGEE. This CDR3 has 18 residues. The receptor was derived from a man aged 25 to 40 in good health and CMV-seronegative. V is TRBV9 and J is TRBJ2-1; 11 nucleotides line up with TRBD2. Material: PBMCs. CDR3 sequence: CASSVAGSGGAPYNEQFF. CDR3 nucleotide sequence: TGTGCCAGCAGCGTAGCTGGTAGCGGGGGGGCCCCCTACAATGAGCAGTTCTTC.